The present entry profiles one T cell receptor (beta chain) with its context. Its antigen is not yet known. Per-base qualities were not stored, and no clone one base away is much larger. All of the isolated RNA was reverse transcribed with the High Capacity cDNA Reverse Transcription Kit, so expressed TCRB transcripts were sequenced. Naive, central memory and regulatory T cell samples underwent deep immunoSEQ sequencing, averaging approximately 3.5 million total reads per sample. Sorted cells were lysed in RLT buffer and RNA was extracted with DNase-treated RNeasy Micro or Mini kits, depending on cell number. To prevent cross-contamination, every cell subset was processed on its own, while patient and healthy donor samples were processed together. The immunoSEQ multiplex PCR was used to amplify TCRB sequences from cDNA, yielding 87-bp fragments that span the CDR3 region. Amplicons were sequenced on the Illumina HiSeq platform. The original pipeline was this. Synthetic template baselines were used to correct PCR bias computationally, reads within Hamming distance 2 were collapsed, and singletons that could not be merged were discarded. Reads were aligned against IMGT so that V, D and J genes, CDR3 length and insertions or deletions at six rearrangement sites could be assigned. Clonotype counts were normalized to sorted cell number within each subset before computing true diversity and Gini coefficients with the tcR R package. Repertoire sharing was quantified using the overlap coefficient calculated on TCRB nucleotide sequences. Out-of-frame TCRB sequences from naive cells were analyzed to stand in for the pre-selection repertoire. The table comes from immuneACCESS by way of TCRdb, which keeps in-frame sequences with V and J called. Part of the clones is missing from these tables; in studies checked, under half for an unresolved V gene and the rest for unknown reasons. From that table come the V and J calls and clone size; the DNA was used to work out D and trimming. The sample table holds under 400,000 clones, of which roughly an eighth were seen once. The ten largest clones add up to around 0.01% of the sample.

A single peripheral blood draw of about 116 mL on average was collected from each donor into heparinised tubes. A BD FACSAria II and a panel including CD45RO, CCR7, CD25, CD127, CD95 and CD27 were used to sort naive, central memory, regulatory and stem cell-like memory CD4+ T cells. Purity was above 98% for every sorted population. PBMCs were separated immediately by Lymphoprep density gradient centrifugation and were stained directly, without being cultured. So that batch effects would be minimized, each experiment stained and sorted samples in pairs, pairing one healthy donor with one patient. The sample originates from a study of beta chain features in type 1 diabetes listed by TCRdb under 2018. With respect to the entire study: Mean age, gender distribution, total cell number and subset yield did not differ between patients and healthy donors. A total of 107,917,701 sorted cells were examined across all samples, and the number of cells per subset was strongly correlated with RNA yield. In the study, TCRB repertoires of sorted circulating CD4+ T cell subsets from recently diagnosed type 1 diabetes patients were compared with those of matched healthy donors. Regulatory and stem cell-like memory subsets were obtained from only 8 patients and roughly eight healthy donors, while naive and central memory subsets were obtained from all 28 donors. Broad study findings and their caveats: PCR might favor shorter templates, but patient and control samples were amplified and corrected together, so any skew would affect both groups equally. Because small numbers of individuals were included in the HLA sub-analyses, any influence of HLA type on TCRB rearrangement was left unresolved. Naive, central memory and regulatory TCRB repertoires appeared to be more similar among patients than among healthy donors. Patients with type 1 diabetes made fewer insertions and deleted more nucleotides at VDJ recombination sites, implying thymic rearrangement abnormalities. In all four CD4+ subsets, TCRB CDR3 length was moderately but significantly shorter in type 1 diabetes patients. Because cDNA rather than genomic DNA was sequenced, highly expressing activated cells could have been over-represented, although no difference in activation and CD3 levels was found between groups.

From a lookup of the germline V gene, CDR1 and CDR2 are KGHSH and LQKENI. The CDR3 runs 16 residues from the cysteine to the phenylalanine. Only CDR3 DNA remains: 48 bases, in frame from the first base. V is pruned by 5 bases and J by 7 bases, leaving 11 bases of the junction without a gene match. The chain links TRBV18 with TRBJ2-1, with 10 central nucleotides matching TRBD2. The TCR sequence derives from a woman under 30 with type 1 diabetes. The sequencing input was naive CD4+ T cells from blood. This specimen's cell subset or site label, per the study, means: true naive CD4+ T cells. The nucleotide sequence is TGTGCCAGCTCAAAAGGACTAGCGGCTTCAGGGAATGAGCAGTTCTTC. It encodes CASSKGLAASGNEQFF.